This T cell receptor (beta chain) is drawn from a study of response to subunit inactivated influenza vaccine. Each CDR3 protein gets one entry after TCRdb re-called the RT-PCR reads with MiXCR. The data show about 610,000 distinct CDR3 sequences, less than 15% seen once. The study's findings and limits: That few new T cells are recruited by each seasonal influenza vaccination was the authors' suggestion.

On this clonotype: Its antigen is currently unknown.

Germline CDR1 and CDR2: SGDLS and YYNGEE. Between the trimmed V and J ends, which lost 3 bases and 8 bases, there was a span of 18 bases. The CDR3 contains 15 residues. The TCR comes from a man aged 45-65 years who received an inactivated influenza vaccine. This material consisted of PBMCs from blood, taken 11 to 12 days after vaccination. The chain recombines TRBV9 with TRBJ2-1; D is possibly TRBD1 or TRBD2 (6 bases each). CDR3 nucleotides: TGTGCCAGCAGCGCTGGGGGGCCCTCTTATGATGAGCAGTTCTTC. Translation gives CASSAGGPSYDEQFF.